The rows below give T cell receptor beta chains drawn from one sample of a study of T-cell memory formation after mild COVID-19. MiXCR was run by TCRdb on the 5' RACE reads, yielding one entry per CDR3 protein. The sample holds fewer than 300,000 distinct CDR3 sequences; 16% are singletons and the top ten take 22%. The sample was PBMCs or a T cell subset sorted from them (not recorded which). These receptors all stem from a man aged 18 to 29 who had mild COVID-19 (a few samples of this study predate the infection). Cell type and time point are not known. Both conserved end residues are part of each CDR3. D genes are given only for firm matches. Rows may omit the clone size; those that give it use once, few, many or a size class.

clone size: few
J gene: TRBJ2-5
V gene: TRBV7-2
D gene: -
CDR3 DNA: TGTGCCAGCAGACACGATCAAGAGACCCAGTACTTC
CDR3 protein: CASRHDQETQYF

clone size: few
J gene: TRBJ2-3
V gene: TRBV5-1
D gene: TRBD1
CDR3 DNA: TGCGCCAGCAGCTTGGGGACAGGGACAGATACGCAGTATTTT
CDR3 protein: CASSLGTGTDTQYF

clone size: -
J gene: TRBJ1-6
V gene: TRBV20-1
D gene: TRBD1
CDR3 DNA: TGCAGTGCTAGAGATTGGGGTACAGGGGTCGCCTCACCCCTCCACTTT
CDR3 protein: CSARDWGTGVASPLHF

clone size: few
J gene: TRBJ2-1
V gene: TRBV3-1
D gene: -
CDR3 DNA: TGTGCCAGCAGCCAAGCGGTTGCGGACCGAGAGCAGTTCTTC
CDR3 protein: CASSQAVADREQFF

clone size: few
J gene: TRBJ2-5
V gene: TRBV2
D gene: -
CDR3 DNA: TGTGCCAGCAGTGAAACGCAGGCCTTGGAGACCCAGTACTTC
CDR3 protein: CASSETQALETQYF

clone size: -
J gene: TRBJ2-2
V gene: TRBV24-1
D gene: -
CDR3 DNA: TGTGCCACCAGTGAACCCCTGGCGAACACCGGGGAGCTGTTTTTT
CDR3 protein: CATSEPLANTGELFF

clone size: few
J gene: TRBJ2-1
V gene: TRBV27
D gene: -
CDR3 DNA: TGTGCCAGCAGTTTTAGTGGAGTTGCGACCAATGAGCAGTTCTTC
CDR3 protein: CASSFSGVATNEQFF

clone size: many
J gene: TRBJ2-3
V gene: TRBV7-3
D gene: -
CDR3 DNA: TGTGCCAGCAGCTTAACGCGCTTCGGGGGAATGGATACGCAGTATTTT
CDR3 protein: CASSLTRFGGMDTQYF

clone size: -
J gene: TRBJ1-6
V gene: TRBV28
D gene: -
CDR3 DNA: TGTGCCAGCGGGCTTTCACCCCTCCACTTT
CDR3 protein: CASGLSPLHF

clone size: few
J gene: TRBJ2-4
V gene: TRBV12-3/TRBV12-4
D gene: -
CDR3 DNA: TGTGCCAGCAGACCATCGAGGGGCATTCAGTACTTC
CDR3 protein: CASRPSRGIQYF

clone size: few
J gene: TRBJ1-2
V gene: TRBV6-6
D gene: -
CDR3 DNA: TGTGCCAGCAGTTACTCGGAGGGGCATGGCTACACCTTC
CDR3 protein: CASSYSEGHGYTF

clone size: -
J gene: TRBJ1-2
V gene: TRBV4-3
D gene: -
CDR3 DNA: TGCGCCAGCAGCCAAGGGCCCAGGGTGGACTATGGCTACACCTTC
CDR3 protein: CASSQGPRVDYGYTF

clone size: -
J gene: TRBJ1-6
V gene: TRBV6-4
D gene: -
CDR3 DNA: TGTGCCAGCAGATTGACAGAGTATAATTCACCCCTCCACTTT
CDR3 protein: CASRLTEYNSPLHF

clone size: few
J gene: TRBJ2-3
V gene: TRBV12-3/TRBV12-4
D gene: TRBD2
CDR3 DNA: TGTGCCAGCAGCCAATATAGCGGGGGGGCGAATACGCAGTATTTT
CDR3 protein: CASSQYSGGANTQYF

clone size: few
J gene: TRBJ1-6
V gene: TRBV6-5
D gene: -
CDR3 DNA: TGTGCCAGCAGTTACTCGGGAAGCGATTCACCCCTCCACTTT
CDR3 protein: CASSYSGSDSPLHF

clone size: few
J gene: TRBJ1-1
V gene: TRBV4-3
D gene: TRBD1
CDR3 DNA: TGCGCCAGCAGCCAAGACAGGGGGTACCTGGAAGCTTTCTTT
CDR3 protein: CASSQDRGYLEAFF

clone size: -
J gene: TRBJ2-1
V gene: TRBV7-9
D gene: TRBD1
CDR3 DNA: TGTGCCAGCAGCGTCCGGGACAGCAATGAGCAGTTCTTC
CDR3 protein: CASSVRDSNEQFF

clone size: few
J gene: TRBJ2-3
V gene: TRBV5-1
D gene: TRBD2
CDR3 DNA: TGCGCCAGCAGCTTCACCGGCGGGGGGCCAGATACGCAGTATTTT
CDR3 protein: CASSFTGGGPDTQYF

clone size: -
J gene: TRBJ1-1
V gene: TRBV6-5
D gene: -
CDR3 DNA: TGTGCCAGCAGACAGGGTTTCGGGACTGAAGCTTTCTTT
CDR3 protein: CASRQGFGTEAFF

clone size: few
J gene: TRBJ2-7
V gene: TRBV7-2
D gene: -
CDR3 DNA: TGTGCCAGCAGCCAAGAACCGGGCCACTCCTACGAGCAGTACTTC
CDR3 protein: CASSQEPGHSYEQYF

clone size: few
J gene: TRBJ2-7
V gene: TRBV29-1
D gene: -
CDR3 DNA: TGCAGCGTTGGGGGAAGACAATCCTACGAGCAGTACTTC
CDR3 protein: CSVGGRQSYEQYF

clone size: -
J gene: TRBJ2-5
V gene: TRBV2
D gene: -
CDR3 DNA: TGTGCCAGCAGAGGGTATAACCAAGAGACCCAGTACTTC
CDR3 protein: CASRGYNQETQYF

clone size: -
J gene: TRBJ2-2
V gene: TRBV4-3
D gene: TRBD2
CDR3 DNA: TGCGCCAGCAGCCAAGATCTTCTAGCGGGGACAAACACCGGGGAGCTGTTTTTT
CDR3 protein: CASSQDLLAGTNTGELFF

clone size: few
J gene: TRBJ2-1
V gene: TRBV12-3/TRBV12-4
D gene: TRBD1
CDR3 DNA: TGTGCCAGCAGGCCGGGACAGGGCGGTGAGCAGTTCTTC
CDR3 protein: CASRPGQGGEQFF

clone size: -
J gene: TRBJ1-5
V gene: TRBV7-2
D gene: TRBD1
CDR3 DNA: TGTGCCAGCAGCCCACCGGGACAGGGCTATCAGCCCCAGCATTTT
CDR3 protein: CASSPPGQGYQPQHF

clone size: -
J gene: TRBJ1-6
V gene: TRBV5-6
D gene: -
CDR3 DNA: TGTGCCAGCAGCTTACAAGGGGGGGCGTATTCACCCCTCCACTTT
CDR3 protein: CASSLQGGAYSPLHF

clone size: -
J gene: TRBJ2-4
V gene: TRBV18
D gene: -
CDR3 DNA: TGTGCCAGCTCACCTAGCTACATTCAGTACTTC
CDR3 protein: CASSPSYIQYF

clone size: few
J gene: TRBJ2-2
V gene: TRBV9
D gene: TRBD2
CDR3 DNA: TGTGCCAGCAGCGGACCTAGCGGGGGGGCCCCCGGGGAGCTGTTTTTT
CDR3 protein: CASSGPSGGAPGELFF

clone size: few
J gene: TRBJ2-7
V gene: TRBV6-2/TRBV6-3
D gene: -
CDR3 DNA: TGTGCCAGCAGTTTTCCCAGGACGACAGTTTCCTACGAGCAGTACTTC
CDR3 protein: CASSFPRTTVSYEQYF

clone size: -
J gene: TRBJ1-1
V gene: TRBV7-9
D gene: -
CDR3 DNA: TGTGCCACCTCCATCCTGAACACTGAAGCTTTCTTT
CDR3 protein: CATSILNTEAFF

clone size: few
J gene: TRBJ2-3
V gene: TRBV7-7
D gene: -
CDR3 DNA: TGTGCTAGCAGCTCCGACGGCCGCACAGATACGCAGTATTTT
CDR3 protein: CASSSDGRTDTQYF

clone size: few
J gene: TRBJ2-7
V gene: TRBV7-2
D gene: -
CDR3 DNA: TGTGCCAGCAGCTCGGACAGTCCCTACGAGCAGTACTTC
CDR3 protein: CASSSDSPYEQYF